This entry lists 6 T cell receptor beta chains sequenced from one sample in a study of blood T cell repertoires in COVID-19. Using immunoSEQ multiplex PCR, the repertoire was profiled, and TCRdb retains in-frame clones only, with some absent. The table includes 39,000 or so clones, around 82% detected once. The sample consisted of peripheral blood. The source is a man aged 40-49 years with active or convalescent COVID-19.

V is TRBV5-1 and J is TRBJ2-5, with TRBD1 identical over 8 bases. Germline assignment: CDR1 SGHRS and CDR2 YFSETQ. Germline trimming cut 1 base from V and 2 bases from J; bases unmatched to any gene: 4. This CDR3 contains 15 residues. CDR3 coding DNA: TGCGCCAGCAGCTTGCAGGGGGCGCGGCAAGAGACCCAGTACTTC. Its protein is CASSLQGARQETQYF.

The rearrangement links TRBV5-1 to TRBJ2-3; 11 bases fit TRBD2. Trimming removed 2 bases from V and 4 bases from J; junction bases left unmatched: 3. Germline lookup yields CDR1 SGHRS and CDR2 YFSETQ. This CDR3 has 15 residues. The CDR3, as DNA: TGCGCCAGCAGCTTACTAGCGGGAGATGCAGATACGCAGTATTTT. It is translated as CASSLLAGDADTQYF.

The chain recombines TRBV12-3 or TRBV12-4 with TRBJ1-2; 8 positions match TRBD1. This CDR3 region has 13 residues. V was pared by 5 bases and J by 6 bases, with 5 bases of the junction left unmatched. The CDR3 bases are TGTGCCAGCAGTGCCCGGACAGGGCATGGCTACACCTTC. It yields the protein CASSARTGHGYTF.

The chain employs TRBV5-1 and TRBJ1-3, with TRBD1 as a possible D gene (6 bases). The CDR3 is 18 amino acids. V was clipped by 0 bases and J by 0 bases, with 16 bases between them. Germline lookup yields CDR1 SGHRS and CDR2 YFSETQ. In nucleotides, the CDR3 is TGCGCCAGCAGCTTGGAGGGGGTCACACCTTCCTCTGGAAACACCATATATTTT. It is translated as CASSLEGVTPSSGNTIYF.

The genes are TRBV5-4 and TRBJ1-1; perhaps TRBD1 as D (6 bases). The germline V and J ends were trimmed by 5 bases and 0 bases, with 11 bases remaining between them. Germline V gene sequence: CDR1 SGHNT, CDR2 YYREEE (reference sequence). The CDR3 loop spans 14 amino acids. Written as DNA, the CDR3 is TGTGCCAGCAGACCGGACAGCATGAACACTGAAGCTTTCTTT. It encodes CASRPDSMNTEAFF.

This sequence joins TRBV11-2 and TRBJ2-7, with 7 nucleotides matching TRBD1. The germline gives CDR1 SGHAT, CDR2 FQNNGV. J was trimmed by 7 bases and V by 6 bases; bases with no gene match: 9. CDR3 length: 13 amino acids. The CDR3 reads CASRSDRVGEQYF. CDR3 bases: TGTGCCAGCAGATCTGACAGGGTTGGGGAGCAGTACTTC.